This TCR beta chain was sequenced during a study of cytomegalovirus exposure and HLA in healthy donors. Germline CDR1 SNHLY, CDR2 FYNNEI. The CDR3 length is 15 residues. V dropped 5 bases and J dropped 5; count of bases not matched to a gene: 8. Researchers ran the PCR with 60 Vbeta and 13 Jbeta primers. As handled by the study authors: Unique TCR beta chains totaled some 81 million in a later count, with roughly 12 million of them shared. Libraries were prepared by immunoSEQ multiplex PCR; TCRdb keeps only in-frame clonotypes and omits some of them. V, J and clone size reflect that table, while D and trimming were determined from the DNA. The top ten hold around 0.86% of the sample, which has more than 85,000 clones, around 15% seen once.

The source material was PBMCs. V is TRBV2 and J is TRBJ2-2; 7 nucleotides line up with TRBD1. The TCR comes from a female donor in good health and CMV-seronegative. The CDR3: CASSPRQGGTGELFF. In DNA, the CDR3 is TGTGCCAGCAGTCCCAGACAGGGTGGGACCGGGGAGCTGTTTTTT.